The 22 T cell receptor beta chains in this list originate from one sample, sequenced in a study of Graves' ophthalmopathy and Graves' hyperthyroidism. Amplification of the TCR beta CDR3 regions used RNA transcripts (as template). The authors performed first-round RT-PCR with HTBI primers and then a second-round multiplex PCR. TCRdb fed the multiplex PCR reads into MiXCR, producing one record per CDR3 protein. The repertoire holds around 1.1 million distinct CDR3 sequences, with roughly 35% as singletons. Input material: peripheral blood or thyroid tissue (not recorded which). Receptor source: an adult man with Graves' hyperthyroidism.

This clonotype was found many times. Relative to the germline gene, one junction end is altered; a read error may explain this. The chain recombines TRBV20-1 with TRBJ1-2, with a possible D match to TRBD1 (5 bases). CDR3 length equals 11 residues. Per the germline V gene, CDR1 is DFQATT and CDR2 is SNEGSKA (reference sequence). In nucleotides, the CDR3 is TGCAGTGCGAGAGGGGTGTATGGCTACACCTTC. Protein: CSARGVYGYTF.

This clonotype was recorded many times. The genes are TRBV14 and TRBJ2-7; D is perhaps TRBD1 (6 bases). The CDR3 totals 17 residues. V was pared by 1 base and J by 2 bases, with 18 bases between. Per the germline V gene, CDR1 is SGHDN and CDR2 is FVKESK. CDR3 region: CASSQGLRTEITYEQYF. CDR3 sequence (DNA): TGTGCCAGCAGCCAAGGTCTTAGGACAGAGATAACCTACGAGCAGTACTTC.

This clonotype was counted many times. V and J are TRBV5-1 and TRBJ1-4, with D perhaps matching TRBD1 (6 bases). Per the germline V gene, CDR1 is SGHRS and CDR2 is YFSETQ. V shed 4 bases and J shed 5 bases, with 15 bases lying between them. This CDR3 is 15 amino acids long. For the CDR3, the DNA is TGCGCCAGCAGCCCGAGGACAGCAGGGAATGAAAAACTGTTTTTT. This translates into CASSPRTAGNEKLFF.

The genes are TRBV9 and TRBJ2-5; 10 bases are shared with TRBD2. Unmatched junction bases numbered 11, after V lost 6 bases and J lost 0 bases. Germline V gene lookup returns CDR1 SGDLS and CDR2 YYNGEE. The CDR3 extends over 17 amino acids. This CDR3 is CASTPWETSGYQETQYF. CDR3 nucleotides: TGTGCCAGCACCCCGTGGGAGACTAGCGGGTACCAAGAGACCCAGTACTTC.

This clonotype was recorded many times. The chain carries TRBV20-1 and TRBJ1-2; 7 positions match TRBD1. Unmatched junction bases numbered 12, after V lost 3 bases and J lost 8 bases. The CDR3 totals 14 residues. Per germline, CDR1 DFQATT and CDR2 SNEGSKA (reference sequence). The CDR3 sequence is CSASGQGGYGGYTF. CDR3 nucleotide sequence: TGCAGTGCTAGCGGGCAGGGGGGCTACGGCGGCTACACCTTC.

The genes are TRBV10-3 and TRBJ2-5, with 9 nucleotides matching TRBD1. V shed 7 bases, J shed 5 bases, and the junction held 2 bases outside the gene matches. The CDR3 is 12 amino acids. Germline CDR1 is ENHRY and CDR2 is SYGVKD. The CDR3 region is CAITGTGETQYF. The CDR3 DNA reads TGTGCCATCACCGGGACAGGGGAGACCCAGTACTTC.

This rearrangement joins TRBV20-1 to TRBJ2-7; 7 bases match TRBD2. The CDR3 covers 11 residues. The V gene's germline CDR1 is DFQATT and CDR2 SNEGSKA (reference sequence). J was trimmed by 4 bases and V by 8 bases; bases with no gene match: 5. DNA of the CDR3: TGCAGTAGCGGGCGGGGGTACGAGCAGTACTTC. Translation gives CSSGRGYEQYF.

This chain joins TRBV10-3 and TRBJ2-7, with 10 positions matching TRBD2. The germline V gene has CDR1 ENHRY and CDR2 SYGVKD. V gave up 8 bases and J gave up 7 bases; unmatched junction bases: 14. The CDR3 consists of 15 residues. In nucleotides, the CDR3 is TGTGCCATCTCTTTAGCGGGGGGACAGATCCATGAGCAGTACTTC. This sequence encodes CAISLAGGQIHEQYF.

The chain recombines TRBV7-3 with TRBJ2-6, with D possibly matching TRBD2 (5 bases). CDR1 SGHTA and CDR2 FQGTGA come from the germline V gene. V lost 5 bases, J lost 1 base, and 12 bases lay in between. The CDR3 covers 16 residues. CDR3 sequence: CASSPQPGSGANVLTF. CDR3 nucleotide sequence: TGTGCCAGCAGCCCCCAACCGGGGTCTGGGGCCAACGTCCTGACTTTC.

This clonotype turned up a few times. The V and J genes are TRBV15 and TRBJ2-7; 9 bases line up with TRBD1. V lost 5 bases, J lost 4 bases, and 9 bases stayed unmatched. From germline, CDR1 is LNHNV and CDR2 YYDKDF (reference sequence). This CDR3 is 15 amino acids long. CDR3 in amino acids: CATSLTGGQSYEQYF. The DNA of the CDR3 is TGTGCCACCAGCTTAACAGGGGGCCAGTCGTACGAGCAGTACTTC.

This clonotype was counted only a few times. This chain links TRBV20-1 with TRBJ1-5; D not resolved. The CDR3 spans 15 residues. The germline CDR1 and CDR2 sequences are DFQATT and SNEGSKA (reference sequence). V gave up 1 base and J gave up 2 bases, with 12 bases separating them. The CDR3 nucleotides read TGCAGTGCTAGAGTCAGAGCAGCGGGCAATCAGCCCCAGCATTTT. Protein sequence: CSARVRAAGNQPQHF.

This clonotype was counted ten times or more. The rearrangement uses TRBV7-8 and TRBJ2-7; TRBD1 agrees at 9 bases. CDR1 and CDR2 (germline): SGHVS, FQNEAQ. The length of the CDR3 is 15 residues. With 2 bases clipped from V and 7 bases from J, the junction kept 9 bases outside the gene matches. The CDR3 reads CASSLQGQGQGEQYF. The CDR3 DNA follows: TGTGCCAGCAGCTTACAAGGACAGGGGCAGGGAGAGCAGTACTTC.

At least ten counts were recorded for this clonotype. This chain uses TRBV20-1 with TRBJ2-2; 9 nucleotides line up with TRBD2. Per the germline V gene, CDR1 is DFQATT and CDR2 is SNEGSKA (reference sequence). After removal of 0 bases from V and 4 bases from J, the junction contained 3 bases not matched to a gene. CDR3 length: 15 residues. The CDR3 region is CSAREAGGPTGELFF. CDR3 sequence (DNA): TGCAGTGCTAGAGAGGCGGGAGGGCCCACCGGGGAGCTGTTTTTT.

In the case of this clonotype: The CDR3 does not close with the conserved phenylalanine or tryptophan, likely indicating a read error. No DNA is shown, since the ends of the CDR3 on it are uncertain; the CDR3 is the one TCRdb lists. The chain links TRBV12-3 or TRBV12-4 to TRBJ2-2; the table's TRBD1 call for D was not verified on the DNA. The CDR3 is 11 residues long, ends included. CDR3 amino acids: CASSEANRDRA.

V and J are TRBV12-3 or TRBV12-4 and TRBJ1-2; weak D call: TRBD1 (5 bases). CDR3 length: 17 amino acids. V was cut by 4 bases and J by 0 bases, with 18 bases left in between. The CDR3, as DNA: TGTGCCAGCAGTTACTCAGTAGGGGCGGAAGCTAACTATGGCTACACCTTC. Translation gives CASSYSVGAEANYGYTF.

This clonotype was counted a single time. The V and J genes are TRBV15 and TRBJ1-4; a weak D match, TRBD1 (6 bases). The CDR3 is 15 amino acids. Between the trimmed V and J ends, which lost 4 bases and 8 bases, there was a span of 17 bases. Germline V gene data show CDR1 as LNHNV and CDR2 as YYDKDF (reference sequence). DNA for the CDR3: TGTGCCACCAGCATCAGGGGATGGGGGGACGAAAAACTGTTTTTT. Protein: CATSIRGWGDEKLFF.

J is TRBJ1-1 and V is TRBV19; TRBD1 matches at 10 bases. This CDR3 spans 15 amino acids. The V gene end was trimmed by 5 bases and the J gene end by 10 bases; junction bases not matched to a gene: 13. Germline lookup yields CDR1 LNHDA and CDR2 SQIVND (reference sequence). CDR3 nucleotide sequence: TGTGCCAGTAGTCTTCGGGGACAGGGGTTGATCAGAGCTTTCTTT. Amino acids: CASSLRGQGLIRAFF.

This clonotype was detected only a few times. The chain has TRBV11-2 and TRBJ2-7, with 12 bases aligning to TRBD2. Germline CDR1 SGHAT, CDR2 FQNNGV. Trimming cost V 5 bases and J 5 bases; bases outside gene matches: 4. CDR3 length: 14 amino acids. CDR3 DNA: TGTGCCAGCAGCACCCTAGCGGGGGGGAACGAGCAGTACTTC. Translation gives CASSTLAGGNEQYF.

This chain uses TRBV6-5 with TRBJ2-5; TRBD2 aligns across 7 bases. V lost 6 bases and J lost 6; bases outside the gene matches: 19. Germline CDR1 is MNHEY and CDR2 is SVGAGI. The CDR3 has 17 amino acids. CDR3 in DNA: TGTGCCAGCAGAACGTACCGCGGGCTGGCGGGAGAACAGACCCAGTACTTC. Its protein product is CASRTYRGLAGEQTQYF.

This clonotype appeared many times. The gene calls are TRBV6-5 and TRBJ2-5, with unresolved D. CDR3 length equals 14 residues. V gave up 2 bases and J gave up 4 bases, with 11 bases separating them. CDR1 is MNHEY and CDR2 is SVGAGI in the germline V gene. For the CDR3, the DNA is TGTGCCAGCAGTTACACCCAACGAGGAGAGACCCAGTACTTC. Amino acid sequence: CASSYTQRGETQYF.

Many counts were recorded for this clonotype. V gene TRBV7-9 combines with J gene TRBJ1-2; D gene uncertain. The CDR3 loop spans 14 amino acids. In germline, CDR1 is SEHNR, CDR2 FQNEAQ (reference sequence). V lost 5 bases and J 3 bases, leaving 13 bases between the germline ends. CDR3 protein: CASSPDTSDYGYTF. As DNA, the CDR3 is TGTGCCAGCAGCCCAGATACATCTGACTATGGCTACACCTTC.

V is TRBV7-2 and J is TRBJ2-7; 8 bases line up with TRBD1. CDR3 length: 15 residues. Germline V CDR1 and CDR2: SGHTA, FQGNSA. Trimming removed 2 bases from V and 5 bases from J; junction bases left unmatched: 8. CDR3 nucleotide sequence: TGTGCCAGCAGCTTATGGGTTGGCAGGGGGCACGAGCAGTACTTC. It encodes CASSLWVGRGHEQYF.